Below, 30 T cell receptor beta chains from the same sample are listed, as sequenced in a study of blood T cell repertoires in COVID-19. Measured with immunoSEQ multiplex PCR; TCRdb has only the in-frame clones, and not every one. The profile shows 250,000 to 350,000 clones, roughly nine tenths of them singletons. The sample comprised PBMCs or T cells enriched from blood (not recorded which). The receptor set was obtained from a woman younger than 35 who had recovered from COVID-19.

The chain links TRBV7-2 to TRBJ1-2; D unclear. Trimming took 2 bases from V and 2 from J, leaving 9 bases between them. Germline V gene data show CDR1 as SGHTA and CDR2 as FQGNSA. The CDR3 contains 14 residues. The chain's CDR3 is CASSLRVGNYGYTF. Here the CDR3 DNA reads TGTGCCAGCAGCTTACGGGTAGGCAACTATGGCTACACCTTC.

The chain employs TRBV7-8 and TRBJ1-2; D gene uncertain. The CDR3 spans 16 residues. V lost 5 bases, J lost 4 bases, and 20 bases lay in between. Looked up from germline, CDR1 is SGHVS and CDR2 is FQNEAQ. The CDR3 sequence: CASSASARGVGYGYTF. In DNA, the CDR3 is TGTGCCAGCAGCGCTAGCGCCCGAGGTGTAGGCTATGGCTACACCTTC.

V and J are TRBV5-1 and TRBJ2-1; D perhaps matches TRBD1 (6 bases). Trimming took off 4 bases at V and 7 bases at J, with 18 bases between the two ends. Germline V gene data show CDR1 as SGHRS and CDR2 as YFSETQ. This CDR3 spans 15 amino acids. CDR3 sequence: CASSRETGFGNEQFF. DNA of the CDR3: TGCGCCAGCAGCAGGGAAACAGGGTTCGGGAATGAGCAGTTCTTC.

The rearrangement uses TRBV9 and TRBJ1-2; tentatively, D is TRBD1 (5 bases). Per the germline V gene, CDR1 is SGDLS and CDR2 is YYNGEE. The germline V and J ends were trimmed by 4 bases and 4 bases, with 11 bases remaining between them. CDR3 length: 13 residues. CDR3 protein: CASSPQGGYGYTF. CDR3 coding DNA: TGTGCCAGCAGCCCCCAGGGAGGCTATGGCTACACCTTC.

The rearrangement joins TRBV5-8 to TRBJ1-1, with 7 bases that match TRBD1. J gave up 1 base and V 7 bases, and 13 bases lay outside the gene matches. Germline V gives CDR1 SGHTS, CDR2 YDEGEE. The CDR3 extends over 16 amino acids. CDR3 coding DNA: TGTGCCAGCCGCCAACAGGGGAGTGGGGCGAACACTGAAGCTTTCTTT. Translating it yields CASRQQGSGANTEAFF.

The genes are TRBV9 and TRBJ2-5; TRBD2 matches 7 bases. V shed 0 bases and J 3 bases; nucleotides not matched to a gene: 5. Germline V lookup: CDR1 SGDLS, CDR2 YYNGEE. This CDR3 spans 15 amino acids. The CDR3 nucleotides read TGTGCCAGCAGCGTAGCCGGGACTACAGAAGAGACCCAGTACTTC. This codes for CASSVAGTTEETQYF.

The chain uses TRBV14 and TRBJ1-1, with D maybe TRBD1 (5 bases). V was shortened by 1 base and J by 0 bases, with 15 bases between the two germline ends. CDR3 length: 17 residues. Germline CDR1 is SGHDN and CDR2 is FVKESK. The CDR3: CASSQAPPGMMNTEAFF. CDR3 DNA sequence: TGTGCCAGCAGCCAAGCCCCGCCAGGGATGATGAACACTGAAGCTTTCTTT.

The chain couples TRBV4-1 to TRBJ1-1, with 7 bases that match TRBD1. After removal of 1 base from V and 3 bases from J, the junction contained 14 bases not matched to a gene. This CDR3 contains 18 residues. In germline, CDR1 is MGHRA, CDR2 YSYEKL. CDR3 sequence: CASSQGFLRQGMHTEAFF. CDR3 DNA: TGCGCCAGCAGCCAAGGATTCTTACGACAGGGTATGCACACTGAAGCTTTCTTT.

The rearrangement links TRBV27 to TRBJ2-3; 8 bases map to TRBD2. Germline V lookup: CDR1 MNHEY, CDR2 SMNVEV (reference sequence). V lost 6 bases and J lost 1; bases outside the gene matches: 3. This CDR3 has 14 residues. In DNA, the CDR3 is TGTGCCAGCAGCATCGGGGGGGGCACAGATACGCAGTATTTT. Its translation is CASSIGGGTDTQYF.

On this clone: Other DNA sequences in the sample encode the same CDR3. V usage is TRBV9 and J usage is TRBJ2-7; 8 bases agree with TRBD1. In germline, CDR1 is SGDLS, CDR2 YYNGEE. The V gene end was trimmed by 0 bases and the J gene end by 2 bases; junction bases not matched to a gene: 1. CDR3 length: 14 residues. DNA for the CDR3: TGTGCCAGCAGCGTAGGGACAGGGCCCTACGAGCAGTACTTC. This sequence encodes CASSVGTGPYEQYF.

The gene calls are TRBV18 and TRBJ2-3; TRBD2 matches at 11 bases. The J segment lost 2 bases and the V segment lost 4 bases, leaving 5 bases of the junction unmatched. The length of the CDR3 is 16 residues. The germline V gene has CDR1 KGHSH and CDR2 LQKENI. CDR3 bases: TGTGCCAGCTCACAACTAGCGGGGGATCTCACAGATACGCAGTATTTT. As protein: CASSQLAGDLTDTQYF. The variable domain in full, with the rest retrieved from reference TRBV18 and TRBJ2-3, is NAGVMQNPRHLVRRRGQEARLRCSPMKGHSHVYWYRQLPEEGLKFMVYLQKENIIDESGMPKERFSAEFPKEGPSILRIQQVVRGDSAAYFCASSQLAGDLTDTQYFGPGTRLTVL.

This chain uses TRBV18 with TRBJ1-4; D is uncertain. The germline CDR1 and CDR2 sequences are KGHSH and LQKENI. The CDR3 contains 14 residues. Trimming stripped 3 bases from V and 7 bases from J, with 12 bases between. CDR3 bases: TGTGCCAGCTCACCCCGGACGGGGTTTGAAAAACTGTTTTTT. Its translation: CASSPRTGFEKLFF.

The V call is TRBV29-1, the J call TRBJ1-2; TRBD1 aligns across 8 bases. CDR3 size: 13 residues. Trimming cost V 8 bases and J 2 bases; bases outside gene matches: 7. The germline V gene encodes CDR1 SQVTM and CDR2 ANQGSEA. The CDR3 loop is CSFSRDRNYGYTF. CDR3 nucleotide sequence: TGCAGCTTCAGTCGGGACAGGAACTATGGCTACACCTTC. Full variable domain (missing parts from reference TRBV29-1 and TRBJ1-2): SAVISQKPSRDICQRGTSLTIQCQVDSQVTMMFWYRQQPGQSLTLIATANQGSEATYESGFVIDKFPISRPNLTFSTLTVSNMSPEDSSIYLCSFSRDRNYGYTFGSGTRLTVV.

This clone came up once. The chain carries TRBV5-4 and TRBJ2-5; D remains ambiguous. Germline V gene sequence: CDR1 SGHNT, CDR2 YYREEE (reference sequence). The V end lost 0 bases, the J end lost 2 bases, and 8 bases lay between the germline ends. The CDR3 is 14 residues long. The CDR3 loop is CASSLGLVQETQYF. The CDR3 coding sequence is TGTGCCAGCAGCTTGGGGCTGGTTCAAGAGACCCAGTACTTC.

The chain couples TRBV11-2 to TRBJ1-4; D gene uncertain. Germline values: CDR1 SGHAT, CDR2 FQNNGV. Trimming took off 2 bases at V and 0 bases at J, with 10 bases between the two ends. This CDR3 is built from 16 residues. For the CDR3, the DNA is TGTGCCAGCAGCTTAAGGACTATTGCAACTAATGAAAAACTGTTTTTT. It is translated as CASSLRTIATNEKLFF.

The CDR3 here is CATSDRRGSGANVLTF. The CDR3 DNA is TGTGCCACCAGTGACCGGCGAGGCTCTGGGGCCAACGTCCTGACTTTC. This chain uses TRBV24-1 with TRBJ2-6; D is unresolved. Germline CDR1 and CDR2: KGHDR and SFDVKD. The CDR3 consists of 16 residues. Trimming shortened V by 4 bases and J by 0 bases, and 9 bases separated the two germline ends.

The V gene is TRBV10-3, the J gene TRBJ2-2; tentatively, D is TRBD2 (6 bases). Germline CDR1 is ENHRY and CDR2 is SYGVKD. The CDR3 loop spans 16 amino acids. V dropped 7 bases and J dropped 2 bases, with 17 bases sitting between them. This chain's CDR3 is CAITDPGLSNTGELFF. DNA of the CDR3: TGTGCCATCACCGACCCGGGACTTAGTAACACCGGGGAGCTGTTTTTT.

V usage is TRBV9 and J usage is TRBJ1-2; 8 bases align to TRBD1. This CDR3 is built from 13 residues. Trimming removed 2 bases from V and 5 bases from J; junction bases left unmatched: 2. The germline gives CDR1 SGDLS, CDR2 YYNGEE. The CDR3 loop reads CASSVQGAYGYTF. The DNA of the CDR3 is TGTGCCAGCAGCGTTCAGGGGGCTTATGGCTACACCTTC.

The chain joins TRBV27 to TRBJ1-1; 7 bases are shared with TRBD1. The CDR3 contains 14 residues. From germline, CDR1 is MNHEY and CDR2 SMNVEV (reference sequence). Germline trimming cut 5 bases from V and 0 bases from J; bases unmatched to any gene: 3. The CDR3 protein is CASSIDRVNTEAFF. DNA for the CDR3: TGTGCCAGCAGTATCGACAGGGTGAACACTGAAGCTTTCTTT.

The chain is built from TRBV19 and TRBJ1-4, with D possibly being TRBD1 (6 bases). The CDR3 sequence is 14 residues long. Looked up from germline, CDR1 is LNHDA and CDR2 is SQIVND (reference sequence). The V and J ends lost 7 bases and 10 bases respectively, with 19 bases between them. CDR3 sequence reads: CASTSGQIFGKLFF. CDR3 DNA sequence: TGTGCCAGTACCTCGGGACAAATCTTCGGAAAACTGTTTTTT.

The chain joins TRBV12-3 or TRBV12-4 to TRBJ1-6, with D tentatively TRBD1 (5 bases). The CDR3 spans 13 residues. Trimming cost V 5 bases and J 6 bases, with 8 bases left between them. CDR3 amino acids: CASSGDFNSPLHF. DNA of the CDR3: TGTGCCAGCAGTGGGGACTTTAATTCACCCCTCCACTTT.

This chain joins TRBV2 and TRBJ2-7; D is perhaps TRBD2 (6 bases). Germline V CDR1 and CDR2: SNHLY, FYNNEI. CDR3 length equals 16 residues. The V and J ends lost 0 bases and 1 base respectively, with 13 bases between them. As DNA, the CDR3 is TGTGCCAGCAGTGAAGCATGGAGGGGCTGGTCCTACGAGCAGTACTTC. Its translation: CASSEAWRGWSYEQYF.

The CDR3 nucleotides are TGTGCCAGCAGTGAGCGGAGGCTAGCGGCCGTCTACGAGCAGTACTTC. The encoded protein is CASSERRLAAVYEQYF. The V and J genes are TRBV2 and TRBJ2-7, with 7 bases matching TRBD2. After removal of 3 bases from V and 3 bases from J, the junction contained 11 bases not matched to a gene. The CDR3 covers 16 residues. Germline assignment: CDR1 SNHLY and CDR2 FYNNEI.

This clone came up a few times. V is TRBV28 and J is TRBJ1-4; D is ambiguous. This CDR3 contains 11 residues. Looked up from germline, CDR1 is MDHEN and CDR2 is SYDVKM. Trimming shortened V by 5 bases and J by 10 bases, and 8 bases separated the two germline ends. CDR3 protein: CASSPRLKLFF. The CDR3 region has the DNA TGTGCCAGCAGTCCGAGATTAAAACTGTTTTTT.

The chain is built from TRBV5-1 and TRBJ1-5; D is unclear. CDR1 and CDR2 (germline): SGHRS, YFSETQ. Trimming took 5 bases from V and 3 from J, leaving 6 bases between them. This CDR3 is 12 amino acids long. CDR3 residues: CASSLANQPQHF. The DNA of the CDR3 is TGCGCCAGCAGTCTAGCCAATCAGCCCCAGCATTTT.

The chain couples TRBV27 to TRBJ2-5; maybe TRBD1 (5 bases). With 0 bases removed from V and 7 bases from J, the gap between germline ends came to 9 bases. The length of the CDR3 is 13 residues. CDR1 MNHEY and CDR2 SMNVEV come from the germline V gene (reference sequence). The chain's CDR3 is CASSLSQGGTQYF. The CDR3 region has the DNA TGTGCCAGCAGTTTATCTCAGGGTGGGACCCAGTACTTC.

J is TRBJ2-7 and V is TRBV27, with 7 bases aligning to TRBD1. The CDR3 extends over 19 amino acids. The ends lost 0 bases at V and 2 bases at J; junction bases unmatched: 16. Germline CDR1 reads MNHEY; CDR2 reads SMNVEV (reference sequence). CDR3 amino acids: CASSLSGTVGDGYAYEQYF. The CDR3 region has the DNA TGTGCCAGCAGTTTATCGGGGACAGTCGGCGACGGCTATGCCTACGAGCAGTACTTC.

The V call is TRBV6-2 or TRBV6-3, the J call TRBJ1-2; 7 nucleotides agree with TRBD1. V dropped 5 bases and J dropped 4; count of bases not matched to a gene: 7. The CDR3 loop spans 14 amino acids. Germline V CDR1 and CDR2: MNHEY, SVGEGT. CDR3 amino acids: CASSIQGGGYGYTF. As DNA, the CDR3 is TGTGCCAGCAGTATCCAGGGGGGCGGCTATGGCTACACCTTC.

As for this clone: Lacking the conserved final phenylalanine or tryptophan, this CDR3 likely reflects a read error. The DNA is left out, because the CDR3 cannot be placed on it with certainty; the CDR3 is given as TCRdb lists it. The CDR3 reads CASSFGSRGHNGL. The chain is built from TRBV5-6 and TRBJ1-2; TRBD1 reflects the table's D call only, with no check against the DNA. The CDR3 has 13 residues if both end residues are counted. Germline CDR1 reads SGHDT; CDR2 reads YYEEEE.

CDR3 residues: CASSRITGTVYYGYTF. In DNA form, the CDR3 reads TGTGCCAGCAGTCGAATAACCGGGACAGTATACTATGGCTACACCTTC. J is TRBJ1-2 and V is TRBV2; TRBD1 matches 7 bases. Germline assignment: CDR1 SNHLY and CDR2 FYNNEI. The CDR3 is made up of 16 amino acids. With 5 bases clipped from V and 3 bases from J, the junction kept 12 bases outside the gene matches.